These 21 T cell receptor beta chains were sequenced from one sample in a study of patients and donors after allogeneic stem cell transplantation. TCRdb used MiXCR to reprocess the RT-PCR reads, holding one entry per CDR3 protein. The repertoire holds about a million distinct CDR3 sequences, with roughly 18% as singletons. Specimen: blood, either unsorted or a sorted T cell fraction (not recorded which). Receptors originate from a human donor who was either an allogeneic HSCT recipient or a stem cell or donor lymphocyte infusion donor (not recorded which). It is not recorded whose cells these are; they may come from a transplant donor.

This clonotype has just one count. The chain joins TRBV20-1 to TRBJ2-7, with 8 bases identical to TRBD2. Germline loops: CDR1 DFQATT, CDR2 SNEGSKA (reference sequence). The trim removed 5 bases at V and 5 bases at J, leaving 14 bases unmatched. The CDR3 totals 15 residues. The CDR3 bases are TGCAGTGCTCGATCGTGGGAGCGGGAGTTCAACGAGCAGTACTTC. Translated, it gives CSARSWEREFNEQYF.

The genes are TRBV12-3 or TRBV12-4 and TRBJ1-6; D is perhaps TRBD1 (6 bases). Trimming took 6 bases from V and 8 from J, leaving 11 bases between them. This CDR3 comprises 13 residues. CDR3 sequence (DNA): TGTGCCAGCAGAACTACAGGGCATTCACCCCTCCACTTT. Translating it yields CASRTTGHSPLHF.

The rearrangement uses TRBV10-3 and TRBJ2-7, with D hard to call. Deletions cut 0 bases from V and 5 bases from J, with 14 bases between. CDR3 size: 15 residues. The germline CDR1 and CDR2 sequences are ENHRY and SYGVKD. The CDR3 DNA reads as TGTGCCATCAGTGAGTCGGGGTCTCGAGACGACGAGCAGTACTTC. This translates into CAISESGSRDDEQYF.

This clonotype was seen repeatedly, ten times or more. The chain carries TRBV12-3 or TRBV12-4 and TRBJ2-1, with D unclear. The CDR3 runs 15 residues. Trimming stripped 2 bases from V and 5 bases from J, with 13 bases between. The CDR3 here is CASSLRWADDNEQFF. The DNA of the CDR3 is TGTGCCAGCAGTTTAAGGTGGGCAGACGACAATGAGCAGTTCTTC.

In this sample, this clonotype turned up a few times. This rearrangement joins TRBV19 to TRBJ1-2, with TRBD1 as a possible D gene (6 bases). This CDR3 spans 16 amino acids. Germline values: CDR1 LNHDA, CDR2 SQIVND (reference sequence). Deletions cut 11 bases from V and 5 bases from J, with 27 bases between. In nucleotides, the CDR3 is TGTGCCTCCCGGAGGCAGGGGAAAGGACTAGGGTATGGCTACACCTTC. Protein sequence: CASRRQGKGLGYGYTF.

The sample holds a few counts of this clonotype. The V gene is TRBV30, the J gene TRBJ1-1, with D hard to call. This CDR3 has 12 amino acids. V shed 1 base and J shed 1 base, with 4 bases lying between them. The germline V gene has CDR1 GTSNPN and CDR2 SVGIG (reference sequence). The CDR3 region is CAWSDGNTEAFF. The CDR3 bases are TGTGCCTGGAGTGATGGGAACACTGAAGCTTTCTTT.

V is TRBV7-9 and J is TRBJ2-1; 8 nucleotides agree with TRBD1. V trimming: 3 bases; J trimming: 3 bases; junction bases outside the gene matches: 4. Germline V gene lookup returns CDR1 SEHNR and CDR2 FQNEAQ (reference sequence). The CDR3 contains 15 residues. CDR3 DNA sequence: TGTGCCAGCAGCTTCCGGACAGGGAGCTACAATGAGCAGTTCTTC. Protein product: CASSFRTGSYNEQFF.

CDR3 protein: CASSLGLRTGELFF. DNA of the CDR3: TGCGCCAGCAGCCTCGGACTGCGCACCGGGGAGCTGTTTTTT. The chain carries TRBV5-1 and TRBJ2-2, with D possibly matching TRBD2 (5 bases). V lost 4 bases, J lost 4 bases, and 11 bases lay in between. Germline assignment: CDR1 SGHRS and CDR2 YFSETQ. The CDR3 covers 14 residues.

For the CDR3, the DNA is TGTGCCAGCAGCTTGGTATCAGGTACTCCCTCTGGCTACACCTTC. Protein product: CASSLVSGTPSGYTF. V and J are TRBV5-6 and TRBJ1-2; D not resolved. V dropped 0 bases and J dropped 7 bases, with 16 bases sitting between them. Germline values: CDR1 SGHDT, CDR2 YYEEEE. The CDR3 length is 15 residues.

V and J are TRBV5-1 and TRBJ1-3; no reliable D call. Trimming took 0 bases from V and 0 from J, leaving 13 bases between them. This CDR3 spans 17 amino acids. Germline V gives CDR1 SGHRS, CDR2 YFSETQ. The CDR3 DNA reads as TGCGCCAGCAGCTTGGAGTTCGGCCTCCTCTCTGGAAACACCATATATTTT. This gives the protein CASSLEFGLLSGNTIYF.

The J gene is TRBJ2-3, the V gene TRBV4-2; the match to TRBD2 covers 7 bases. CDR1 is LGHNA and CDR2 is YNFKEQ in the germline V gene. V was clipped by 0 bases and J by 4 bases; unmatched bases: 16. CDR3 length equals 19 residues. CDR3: CASSQETRRLAEDADTQYF. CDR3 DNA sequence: TGTGCCAGCAGCCAAGAGACACGGCGTCTAGCGGAAGACGCAGATACGCAGTATTTT.

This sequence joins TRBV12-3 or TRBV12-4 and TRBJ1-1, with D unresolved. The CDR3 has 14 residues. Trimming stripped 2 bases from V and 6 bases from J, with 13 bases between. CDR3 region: CASSLQISRPEAFF. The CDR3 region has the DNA TGTGCCAGCAGTTTACAAATATCCCGACCTGAAGCTTTCTTT.

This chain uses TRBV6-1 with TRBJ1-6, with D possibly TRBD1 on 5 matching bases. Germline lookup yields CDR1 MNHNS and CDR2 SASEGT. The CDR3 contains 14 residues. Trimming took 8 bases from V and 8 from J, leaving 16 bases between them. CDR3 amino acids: CASGGQAQHSPLHF. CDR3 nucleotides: TGTGCCAGCGGGGGTCAGGCCCAACATTCACCCCTCCACTTT.

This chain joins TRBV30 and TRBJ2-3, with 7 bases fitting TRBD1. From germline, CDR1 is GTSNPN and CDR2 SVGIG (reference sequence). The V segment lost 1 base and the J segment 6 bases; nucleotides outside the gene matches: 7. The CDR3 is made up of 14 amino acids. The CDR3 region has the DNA TGTGCCTGGAGTGGGGCAGGGGGTAGGGATACGCAGTATTTT. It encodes CAWSGAGGRDTQYF.

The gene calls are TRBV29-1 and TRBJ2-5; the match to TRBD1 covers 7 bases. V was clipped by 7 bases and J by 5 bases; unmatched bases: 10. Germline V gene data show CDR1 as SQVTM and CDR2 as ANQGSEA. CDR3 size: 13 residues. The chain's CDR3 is CSAGRGLGETQYF. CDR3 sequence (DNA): TGCAGCGCGGGAAGGGGGCTTGGGGAGACCCAGTACTTC.

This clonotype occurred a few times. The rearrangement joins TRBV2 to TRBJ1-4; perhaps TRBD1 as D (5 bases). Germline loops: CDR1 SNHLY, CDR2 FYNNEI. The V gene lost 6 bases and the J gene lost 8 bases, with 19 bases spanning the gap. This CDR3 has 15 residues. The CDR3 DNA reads TGTGCCAGCAGCGAGGACCCTCCCTGGGGCGAAAAACTGTTTTTT. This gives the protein CASSEDPPWGEKLFF.

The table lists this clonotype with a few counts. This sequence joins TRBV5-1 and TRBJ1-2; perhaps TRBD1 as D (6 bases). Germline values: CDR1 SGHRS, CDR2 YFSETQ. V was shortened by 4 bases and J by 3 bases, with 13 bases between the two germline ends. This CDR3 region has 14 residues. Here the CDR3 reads CASSPWDTDYGYTF. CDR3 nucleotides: TGCGCCAGCAGCCCCTGGGACACCGACTATGGCTACACCTTC. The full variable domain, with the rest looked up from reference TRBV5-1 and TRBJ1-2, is KAGVTQTPRYLIKTRGQQVTLSCSPISGHRSVSWYQQTPGQGLQFLFEYFSETQRNKGNFPGRFSGRQFSNSRSEMNVSTLELGDSALYLCASSPWDTDYGYTFGSGTRLTVV.

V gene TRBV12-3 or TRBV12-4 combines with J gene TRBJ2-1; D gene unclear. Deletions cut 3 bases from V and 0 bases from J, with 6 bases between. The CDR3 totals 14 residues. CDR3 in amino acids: CASSLFSSYNEQFF. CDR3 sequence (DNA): TGTGCCAGCAGTTTGTTTAGCTCCTACAATGAGCAGTTCTTC.

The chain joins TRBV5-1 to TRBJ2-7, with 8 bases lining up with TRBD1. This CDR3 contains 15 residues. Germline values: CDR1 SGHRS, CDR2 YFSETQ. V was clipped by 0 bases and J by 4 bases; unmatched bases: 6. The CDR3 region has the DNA TGCGCCAGCAGCTTGGAAGCAGGGGGCAATTACGAGCAGTACTTC. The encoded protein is CASSLEAGGNYEQYF.

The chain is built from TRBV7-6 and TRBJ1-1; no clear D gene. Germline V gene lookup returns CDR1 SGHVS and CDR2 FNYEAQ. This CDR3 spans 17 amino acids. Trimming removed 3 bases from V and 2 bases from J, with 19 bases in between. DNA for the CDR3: TGTGCCAGCAGCTTGGACCCGACGCAGTCTAGAAACACTGAAGCTTTCTTT. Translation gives CASSLDPTQSRNTEAFF.

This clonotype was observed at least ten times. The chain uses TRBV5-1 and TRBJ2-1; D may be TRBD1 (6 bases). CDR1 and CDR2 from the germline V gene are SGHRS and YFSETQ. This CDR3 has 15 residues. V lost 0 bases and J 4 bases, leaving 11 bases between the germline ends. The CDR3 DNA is TGCGCCAGCAGCTTGGGACAGGAGGCGTACAATGAGCAGTTCTTC. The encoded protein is CASSLGQEAYNEQFF. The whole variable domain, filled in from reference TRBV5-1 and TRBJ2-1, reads KAGVTQTPRYLIKTRGQQVTLSCSPISGHRSVSWYQQTPGQGLQFLFEYFSETQRNKGNFPGRFSGRQFSNSRSEMNVSTLELGDSALYLCASSLGQEAYNEQFFGPGTRLTVL.